This TCR beta chain was retrieved from a study of T cells expressing NK-cell markers. For the study at large: The TCR beta repertoires originated in sorted CD3+CD56+NKG2C+, CD3+CD56+NKG2C- and CD3+CD56-NKG2C+ T cells. Findings of the study overall: Whether expanded NKG2C+ T cell clones recognized HCMV stayed uncertain. Dominant NKG2C+ clonotype frequencies of roughly 1.0-7.0% of CD8+ T cells were measured in more than five donors.

As regards this clonotype: The antigen is not known.

UMIs were included in TCR beta cDNA generated by 5'RACE template switching. TCRdb reprocessed the 5' RACE reads and stores each CDR3 protein as one record, lacking DNA. The repertoire shows hundreds of thousands of distinct CDR3 sequences; the top ten hold 4% to 5%. The V gene's germline CDR1 is LNHDA and CDR2 SQIVND (reference sequence). CDR3 length equals 15 residues. The rearrangement uses TRBV19 and TRBJ2-1; TCRdb outputs TRBD2, but without DNA this stays unchecked. What was sequenced was blood T cells: a sorted CD56 or NKG2C T cell subset, CD4+ or CD8+ T cells, or bulk PBMC T cells (not recorded which). This clonotype was obtained from a woman between 18 and 69 years old in good health. CDR3 in amino acids: CASSPGLAGTNEQFF.